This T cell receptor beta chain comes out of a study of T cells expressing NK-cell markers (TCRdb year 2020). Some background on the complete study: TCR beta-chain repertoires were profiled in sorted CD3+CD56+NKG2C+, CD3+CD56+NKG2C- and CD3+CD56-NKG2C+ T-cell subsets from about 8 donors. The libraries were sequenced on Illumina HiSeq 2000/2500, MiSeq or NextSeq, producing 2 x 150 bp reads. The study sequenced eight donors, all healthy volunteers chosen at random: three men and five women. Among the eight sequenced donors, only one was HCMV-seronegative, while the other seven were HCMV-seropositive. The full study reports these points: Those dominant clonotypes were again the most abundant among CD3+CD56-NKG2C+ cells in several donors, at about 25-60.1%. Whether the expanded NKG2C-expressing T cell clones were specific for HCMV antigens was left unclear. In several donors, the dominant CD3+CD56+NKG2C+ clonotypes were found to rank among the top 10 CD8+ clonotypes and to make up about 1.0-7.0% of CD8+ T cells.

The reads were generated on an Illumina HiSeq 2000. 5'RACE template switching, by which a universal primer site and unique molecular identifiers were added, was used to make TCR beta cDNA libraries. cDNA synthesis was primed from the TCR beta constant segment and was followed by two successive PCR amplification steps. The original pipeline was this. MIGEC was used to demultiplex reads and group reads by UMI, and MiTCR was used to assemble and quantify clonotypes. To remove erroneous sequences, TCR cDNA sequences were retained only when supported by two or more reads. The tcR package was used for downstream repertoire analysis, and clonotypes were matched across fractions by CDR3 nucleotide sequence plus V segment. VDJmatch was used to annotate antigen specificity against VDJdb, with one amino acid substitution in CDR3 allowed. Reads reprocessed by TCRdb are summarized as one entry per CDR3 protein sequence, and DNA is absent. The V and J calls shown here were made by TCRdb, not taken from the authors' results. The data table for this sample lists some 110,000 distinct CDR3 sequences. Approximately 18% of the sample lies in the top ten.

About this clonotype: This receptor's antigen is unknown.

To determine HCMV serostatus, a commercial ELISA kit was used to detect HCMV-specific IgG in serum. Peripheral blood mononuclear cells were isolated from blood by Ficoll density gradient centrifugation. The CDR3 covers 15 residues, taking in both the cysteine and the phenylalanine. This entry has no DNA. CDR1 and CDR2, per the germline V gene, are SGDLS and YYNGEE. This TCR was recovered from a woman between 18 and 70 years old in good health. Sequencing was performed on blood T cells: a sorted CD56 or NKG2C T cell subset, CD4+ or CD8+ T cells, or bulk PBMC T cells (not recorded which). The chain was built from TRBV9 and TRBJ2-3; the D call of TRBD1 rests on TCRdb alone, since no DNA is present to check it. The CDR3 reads CASSVGGTFTDTQYF.